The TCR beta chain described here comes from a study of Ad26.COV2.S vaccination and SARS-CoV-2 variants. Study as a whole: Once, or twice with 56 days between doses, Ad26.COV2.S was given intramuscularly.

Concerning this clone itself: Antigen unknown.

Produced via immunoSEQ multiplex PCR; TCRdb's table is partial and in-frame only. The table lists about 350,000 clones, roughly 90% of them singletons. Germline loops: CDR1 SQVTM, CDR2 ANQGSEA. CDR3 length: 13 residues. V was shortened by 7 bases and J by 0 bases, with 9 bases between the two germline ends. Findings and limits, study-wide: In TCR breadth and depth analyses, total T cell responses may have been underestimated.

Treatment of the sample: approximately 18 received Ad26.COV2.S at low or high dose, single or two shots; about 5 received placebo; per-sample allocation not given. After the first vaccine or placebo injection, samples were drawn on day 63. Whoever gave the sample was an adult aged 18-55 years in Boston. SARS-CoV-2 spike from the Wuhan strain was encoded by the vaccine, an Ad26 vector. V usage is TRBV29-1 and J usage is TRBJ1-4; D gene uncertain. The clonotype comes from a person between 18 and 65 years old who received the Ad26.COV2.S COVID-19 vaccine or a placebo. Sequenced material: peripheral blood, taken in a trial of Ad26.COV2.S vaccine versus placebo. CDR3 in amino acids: CSAREATNEKLFF. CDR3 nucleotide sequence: TGCAGCGCAAGGGAGGCAACTAATGAAAAACTGTTTTTT.